Below, 8 T cell receptor beta chains from the same sample are listed, as sequenced in a study of TIL therapy for anti-PD-1-resistant metastatic lung cancer. Regarding time point: pre-treatment sample, taken before nivolumab and TIL therapy. Most excised metastases sampled were pleural nodules or supraclavicular lymph nodes. The libraries were made with immunoSEQ v3. Sequencing was performed with immunoSEQ multiplex PCR; in TCRdb, only in-frame clones are kept and a portion is missing. Here the sample spans more than 90,000 clones, under 70% being singletons. The sequences come from tumor tissue, collected at baseline. These TCRs come from a person aged 25 to 85 with non-small cell lung cancer.

There are a few counts of this clone. The chain has TRBV4-2 and TRBJ2-1; the match to TRBD2 covers 11 bases. CDR1 is LGHNA, CDR2 YNFKEQ, per germline. With V trimmed by 1 base and J by 1 base, 0 bases remained unmatched. The CDR3 runs 16 residues. In DNA, the CDR3 is TGTGCCAGCAGCCAAGCTAGCGGGAGGTCCTACAATGAGCAGTTCTTC. Translating it yields CASSQASGRSYNEQFF.

The chain recombines TRBV24-1 with TRBJ2-3; no firm D call. Germline loops: CDR1 KGHDR, CDR2 SFDVKD. V was pared by 3 bases and J by 4 bases, with 13 bases between. The CDR3 totals 15 residues. The DNA of the CDR3 is TGTGCCACCAGTGATGCTGGTAGGACCGCAGATACGCAGTATTTT. Protein: CATSDAGRTADTQYF.

This sequence joins TRBV29-1 and TRBJ2-1, with 7 bases identical to TRBD2. The CDR3 loop spans 14 amino acids. Germline V CDR1 and CDR2: SQVTM, ANQGSEA. With 6 bases clipped from V and 2 bases from J, the junction kept 7 bases outside the gene matches. In nucleotides, the CDR3 is TGCAGCGTCGCAGGACTAGAGGCCTACAATGAGCAGTTCTTC. The encoded protein is CSVAGLEAYNEQFF.

The chain carries TRBV16 and TRBJ2-2; D call uncertain. Germline CDR1 is KGHSY and CDR2 is FQNENV. V lost 1 base to trimming and J lost 6 bases, with 9 bases between them. The CDR3 loop spans 14 amino acids. This CDR3 is CASSQFYLAGELFF. The CDR3 DNA reads as TGTGCCAGCAGCCAATTCTATTTGGCCGGGGAGCTGTTTTTT. The full variable domain, in which reference TRBV16 and TRBJ2-2 provide the parts outside the CDR3, is GEEVAQTPKHLVRGEGQKAKLYCAPIKGHSYVFWYQQVLKNEFKFLISFQNENVFDETGMPKERFSAKCLPNSPCSLEIQATKLEDSAVYFCASSQFYLAGELFFGEGSRLTVL.

This chain links TRBV7-9 with TRBJ1-2; D is possibly TRBD1 (6 bases). The CDR3 is 13 amino acids. The germline gives CDR1 SEHNR, CDR2 FQNEAQ (reference sequence). V was trimmed by 5 bases and J by 4 bases, leaving 11 bases between them. CDR3 nucleotide sequence: TGTGCCAGCAGCCCAACAGGGCTCTATGGCTACACCTTC. Translated, it gives CASSPTGLYGYTF.

The chain is built from TRBV4-3 and TRBJ2-1, with 7 bases that match TRBD1. The CDR3 has 17 residues. In germline, CDR1 is LGHNA, CDR2 YSLEER. Trimming removed 4 bases from V and 0 bases from J; junction bases left unmatched: 9. The CDR3 loop is CASSPMVRGSSYNEQFF. The CDR3 DNA is TGCGCCAGCAGCCCGATGGTCAGGGGGAGCTCCTACAATGAGCAGTTCTTC.

This clone came up a few times. The chain links TRBV4-2 to TRBJ2-1; D is perhaps TRBD2 (6 bases). V dropped 4 bases and J dropped 1 base, with 8 bases sitting between them. Germline assignment: CDR1 LGHNA and CDR2 YNFKEQ. There are 14 residues in the CDR3. The CDR3, as DNA: TGTGCCAGCAGCCGGGCGGGATCCTACAATGAGCAGTTCTTC. This translates into CASSRAGSYNEQFF.

The table lists this clone with a count of one. The rearrangement joins TRBV18 to TRBJ1-1; possibly TRBD1 for D (5 bases). Deletions cut 5 bases from V and 0 bases from J, with 19 bases between. The CDR3 has 17 amino acids. Germline V CDR1 and CDR2: KGHSH, LQKENI. CDR3 coding DNA: TGTGCCAGCTCAACTGACAGCCGAGCCCGGATGAACACTGAAGCTTTCTTT. Translating gives CASSTDSRARMNTEAFF.